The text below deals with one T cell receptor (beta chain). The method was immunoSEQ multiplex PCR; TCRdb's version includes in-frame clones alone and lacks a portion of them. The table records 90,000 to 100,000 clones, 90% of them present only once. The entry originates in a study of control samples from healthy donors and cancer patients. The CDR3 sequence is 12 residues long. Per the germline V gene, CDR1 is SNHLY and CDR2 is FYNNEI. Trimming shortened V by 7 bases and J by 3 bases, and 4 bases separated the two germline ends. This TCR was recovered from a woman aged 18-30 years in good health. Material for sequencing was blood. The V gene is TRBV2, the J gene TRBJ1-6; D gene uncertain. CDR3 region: CASTLYNSPLHF. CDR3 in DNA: TGTGCCAGCACGCTCTATAATTCACCCCTCCACTTT.